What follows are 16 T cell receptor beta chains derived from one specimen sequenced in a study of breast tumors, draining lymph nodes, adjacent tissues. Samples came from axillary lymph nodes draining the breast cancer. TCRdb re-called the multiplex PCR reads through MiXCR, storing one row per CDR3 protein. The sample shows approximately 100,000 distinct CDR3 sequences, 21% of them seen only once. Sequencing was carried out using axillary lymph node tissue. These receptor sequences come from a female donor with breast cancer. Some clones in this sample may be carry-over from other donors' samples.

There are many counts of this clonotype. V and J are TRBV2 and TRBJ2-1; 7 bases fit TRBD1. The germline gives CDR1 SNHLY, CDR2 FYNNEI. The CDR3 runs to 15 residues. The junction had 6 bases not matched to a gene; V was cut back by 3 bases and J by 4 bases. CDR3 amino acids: CASSDKGGAYNEQFF. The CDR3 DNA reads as TGTGCCAGCAGTGATAAAGGGGGCGCATACAATGAGCAGTTCTTC.

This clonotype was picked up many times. CDR3 in DNA: TGCGCCAGCAGCCAAGATGTTTATGAAAAACTGTTTTTT. Residues: CASSQDVYEKLFF. This chain links TRBV4-1 with TRBJ1-4; the D is unclear. From germline, CDR1 is MGHRA and CDR2 YSYEKL. This CDR3 region has 13 residues. Trimming removed 0 bases at V and 6 bases at J, with 5 bases between.

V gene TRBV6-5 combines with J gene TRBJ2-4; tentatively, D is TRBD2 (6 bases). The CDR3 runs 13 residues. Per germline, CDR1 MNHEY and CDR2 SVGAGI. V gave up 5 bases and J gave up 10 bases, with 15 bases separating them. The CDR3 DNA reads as TGTGCCAGCAGTGGGGGTCCAGGGAGGATTCAGTACTTC. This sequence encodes CASSGGPGRIQYF.

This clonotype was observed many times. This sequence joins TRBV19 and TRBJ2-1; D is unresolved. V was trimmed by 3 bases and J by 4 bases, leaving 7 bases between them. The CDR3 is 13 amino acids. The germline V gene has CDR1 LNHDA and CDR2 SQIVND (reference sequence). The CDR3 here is CASSIPGYNEQFF. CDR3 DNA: TGTGCCAGTAGTATCCCAGGTTACAATGAGCAGTTCTTC.

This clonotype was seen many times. The CDR3 here is CSARDRTSGSYEQYF. In nucleotides, the CDR3 is TGCAGTGCTAGAGACCGGACTAGCGGTTCCTACGAGCAGTACTTC. The genes are TRBV20-1 and TRBJ2-7; TRBD2 aligns across 10 bases. V gave up 0 bases and J gave up 1 base; unmatched junction bases: 3. The length of the CDR3 is 15 residues. CDR1 and CDR2 from the germline V gene are DFQATT and SNEGSKA (reference sequence).

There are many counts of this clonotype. Here the CDR3 DNA reads TGTGCCAGCAGCCCCCCAGGGGGCCCTAATGAAAAACTGTTTTTT. As protein: CASSPPGGPNEKLFF. The J gene is TRBJ1-4, the V gene TRBV6-1; 8 positions agree with TRBD1. The germline V gene encodes CDR1 MNHNS and CDR2 SASEGT. There are 15 residues in the CDR3. The trim removed 6 bases at V and 3 bases at J, leaving 6 bases unmatched.

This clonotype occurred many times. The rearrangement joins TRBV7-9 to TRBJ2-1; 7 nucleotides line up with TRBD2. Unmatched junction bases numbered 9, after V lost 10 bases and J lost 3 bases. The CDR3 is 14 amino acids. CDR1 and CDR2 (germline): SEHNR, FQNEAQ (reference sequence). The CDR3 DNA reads TGTGCCACCGGATCTAGCGGTCTCTACAATGAGCAGTTCTTC. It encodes CATGSSGLYNEQFF.

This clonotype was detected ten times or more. CDR3 bases: TGTGCCAGCAGTTCTCGGACAACTGAGCAGTTCTTC. Residues: CASSSRTTEQFF. V usage is TRBV28 and J usage is TRBJ2-1; D is possibly TRBD1 (5 bases). This CDR3 is built from 12 residues. Per germline, CDR1 MDHEN and CDR2 SYDVKM. The V gene lost 4 bases and the J gene lost 9 bases, with 10 bases spanning the gap.

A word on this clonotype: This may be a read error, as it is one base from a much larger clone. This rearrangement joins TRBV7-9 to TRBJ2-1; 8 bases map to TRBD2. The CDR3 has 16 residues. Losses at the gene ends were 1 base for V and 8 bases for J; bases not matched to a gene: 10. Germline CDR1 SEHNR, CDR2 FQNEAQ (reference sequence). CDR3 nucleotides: TGTGCCAGCAGCTTAGATGGGACTAGTGGAGGCGATGAGCAGTTCTTC. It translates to CASSLDGTSGGDEQFF.

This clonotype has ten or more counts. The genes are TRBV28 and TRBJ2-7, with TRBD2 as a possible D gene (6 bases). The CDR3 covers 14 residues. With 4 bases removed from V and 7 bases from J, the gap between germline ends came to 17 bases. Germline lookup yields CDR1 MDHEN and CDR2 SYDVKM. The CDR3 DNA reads TGTGCCAGCAGTTCCGCGGGGCCGGTGGGGGAGCAGTACTTC. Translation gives CASSSAGPVGEQYF.

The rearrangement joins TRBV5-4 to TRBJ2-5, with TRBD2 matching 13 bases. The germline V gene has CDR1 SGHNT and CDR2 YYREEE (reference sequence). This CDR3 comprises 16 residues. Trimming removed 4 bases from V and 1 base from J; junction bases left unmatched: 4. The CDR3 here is CASSPRLAGGQETQYF. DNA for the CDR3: TGTGCCAGCAGCCCGAGACTAGCGGGAGGCCAAGAGACCCAGTACTTC.

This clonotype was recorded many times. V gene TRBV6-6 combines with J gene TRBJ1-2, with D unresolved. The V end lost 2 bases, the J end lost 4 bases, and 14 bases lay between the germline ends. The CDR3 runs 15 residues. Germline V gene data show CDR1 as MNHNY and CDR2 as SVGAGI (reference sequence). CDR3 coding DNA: TGTGCCAGCAGTTACCCCGGAGCAGTAGGCTATGGCTACACCTTC. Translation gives CASSYPGAVGYGYTF.

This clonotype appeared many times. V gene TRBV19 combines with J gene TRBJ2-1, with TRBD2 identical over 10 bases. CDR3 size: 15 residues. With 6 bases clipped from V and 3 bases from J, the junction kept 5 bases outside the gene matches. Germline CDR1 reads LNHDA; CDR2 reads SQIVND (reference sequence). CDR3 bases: TGTGCCAGTAGCACAGGACTAGCGGACTACAATGAGCAGTTCTTC. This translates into CASSTGLADYNEQFF.

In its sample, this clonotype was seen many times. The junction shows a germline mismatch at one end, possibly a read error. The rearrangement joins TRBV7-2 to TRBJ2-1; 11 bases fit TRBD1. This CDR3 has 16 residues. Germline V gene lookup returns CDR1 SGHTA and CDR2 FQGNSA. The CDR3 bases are TGTGTCAGCAGCTCGGAAGGGACAGGGGGGTACAATGAGCAGTTCTTC. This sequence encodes CVSSSEGTGGYNEQFF. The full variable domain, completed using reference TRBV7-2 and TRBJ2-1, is GAGVSQSPSNKVTEKGKDVELRCDPISGHTALYWYRQSLGQGLEFLIYFQGNSAPDKSGLPSDRFSAERTGGSVSTLTIQRTQQEDSAVYLCVSSSEGTGGYNEQFFGPGTRLTVL.

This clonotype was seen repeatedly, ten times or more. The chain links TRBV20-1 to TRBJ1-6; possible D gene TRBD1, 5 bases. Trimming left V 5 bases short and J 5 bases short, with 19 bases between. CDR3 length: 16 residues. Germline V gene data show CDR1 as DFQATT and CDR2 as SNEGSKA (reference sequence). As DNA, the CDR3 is TGCAGTGCTCGCTGGGTGAGGGGCGGCAATAATTCACCCCTCCACTTT. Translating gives CSARWVRGGNNSPLHF.

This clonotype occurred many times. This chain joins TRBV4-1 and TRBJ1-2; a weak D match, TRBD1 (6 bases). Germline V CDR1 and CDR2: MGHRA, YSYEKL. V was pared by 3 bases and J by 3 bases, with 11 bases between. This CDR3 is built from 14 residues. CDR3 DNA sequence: TGCGCCAGCAGCCAGCGGACAGTAGACTATGGCTACACCTTC. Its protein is CASSQRTVDYGYTF.